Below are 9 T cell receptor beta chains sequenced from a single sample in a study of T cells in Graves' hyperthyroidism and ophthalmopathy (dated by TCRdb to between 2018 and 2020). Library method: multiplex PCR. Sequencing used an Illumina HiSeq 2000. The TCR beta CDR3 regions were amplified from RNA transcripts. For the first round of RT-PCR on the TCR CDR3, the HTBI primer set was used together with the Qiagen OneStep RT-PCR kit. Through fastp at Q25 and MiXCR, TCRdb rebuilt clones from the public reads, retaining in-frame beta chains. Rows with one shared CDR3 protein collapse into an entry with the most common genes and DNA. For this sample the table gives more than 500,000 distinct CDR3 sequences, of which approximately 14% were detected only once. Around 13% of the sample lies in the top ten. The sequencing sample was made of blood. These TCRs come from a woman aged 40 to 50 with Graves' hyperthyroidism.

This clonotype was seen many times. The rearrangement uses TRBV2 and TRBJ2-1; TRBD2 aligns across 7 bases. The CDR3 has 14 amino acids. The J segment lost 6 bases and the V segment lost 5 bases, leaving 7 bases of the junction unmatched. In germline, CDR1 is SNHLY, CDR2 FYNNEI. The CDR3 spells CASSPNSGSNEQFF. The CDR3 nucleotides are TGTGCCAGCAGTCCTAATAGCGGGTCCAATGAGCAGTTCTTC.

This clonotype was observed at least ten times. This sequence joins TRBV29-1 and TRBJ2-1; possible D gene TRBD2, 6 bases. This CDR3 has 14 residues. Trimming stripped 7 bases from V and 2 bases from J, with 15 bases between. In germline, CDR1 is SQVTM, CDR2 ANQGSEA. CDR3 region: CSAEGGTTYNEQFF. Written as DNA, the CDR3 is TGCAGCGCCGAGGGCGGGACCACCTACAATGAGCAGTTCTTC.

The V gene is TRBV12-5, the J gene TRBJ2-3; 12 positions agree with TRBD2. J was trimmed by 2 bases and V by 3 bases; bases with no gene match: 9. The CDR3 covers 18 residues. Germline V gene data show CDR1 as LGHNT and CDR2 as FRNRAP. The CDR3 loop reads CASGFSLTSGGHTDTQYF. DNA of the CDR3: TGTGCTAGTGGTTTTTCTTTGACTAGCGGGGGTCACACAGATACGCAGTATTTT.

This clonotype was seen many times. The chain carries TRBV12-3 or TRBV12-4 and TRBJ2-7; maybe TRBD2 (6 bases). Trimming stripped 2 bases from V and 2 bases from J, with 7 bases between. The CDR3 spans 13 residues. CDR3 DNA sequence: TGTGCCAGCAGTTTATGGGGGGCCTACGAGCAGTACTTC. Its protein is CASSLWGAYEQYF.

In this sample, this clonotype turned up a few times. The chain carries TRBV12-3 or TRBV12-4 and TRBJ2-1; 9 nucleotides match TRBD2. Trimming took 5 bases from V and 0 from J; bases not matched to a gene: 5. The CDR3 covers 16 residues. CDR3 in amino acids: CASSRGLASSYNEQFF. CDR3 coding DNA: TGTGCCAGCAGTCGCGGACTAGCGAGCTCCTACAATGAGCAGTTCTTC.

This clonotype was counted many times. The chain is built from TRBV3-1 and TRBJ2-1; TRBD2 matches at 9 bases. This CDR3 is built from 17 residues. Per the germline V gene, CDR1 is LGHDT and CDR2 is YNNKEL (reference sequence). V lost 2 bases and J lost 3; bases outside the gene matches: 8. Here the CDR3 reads CASSQKISGSVYNEQFF. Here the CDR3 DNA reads TGTGCCAGCAGCCAAAAAATTAGCGGGAGCGTCTACAATGAGCAGTTCTTC.

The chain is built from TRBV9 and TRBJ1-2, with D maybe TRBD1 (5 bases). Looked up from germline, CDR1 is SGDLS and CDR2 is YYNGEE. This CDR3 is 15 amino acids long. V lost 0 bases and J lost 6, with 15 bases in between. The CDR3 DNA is TGTGCCAGCAGCGTAGGGTCCGGGACTTCGAATGGCTACACCTTC. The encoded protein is CASSVGSGTSNGYTF.

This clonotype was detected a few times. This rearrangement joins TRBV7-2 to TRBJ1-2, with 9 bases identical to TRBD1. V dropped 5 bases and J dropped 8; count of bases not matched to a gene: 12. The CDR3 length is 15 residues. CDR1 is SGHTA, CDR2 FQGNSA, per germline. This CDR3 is CASSGDRGALWGYTF. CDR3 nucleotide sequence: TGTGCCAGCAGCGGAGACAGGGGGGCTCTATGGGGCTACACCTTC.

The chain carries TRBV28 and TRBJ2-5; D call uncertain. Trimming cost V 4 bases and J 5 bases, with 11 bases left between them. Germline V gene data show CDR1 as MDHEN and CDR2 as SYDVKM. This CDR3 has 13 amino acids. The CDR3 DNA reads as TGTGCCAGCAGTTCGGTATCCCCGGAGACCCAGTACTTC. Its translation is CASSSVSPETQYF. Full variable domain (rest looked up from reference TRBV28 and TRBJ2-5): DVKVTQSSRYLVKRTGEKVFLECVQDMDHENMFWYRQDPGLGLRLIYFSYDVKMKEKGDIPEGYSVSREKKERFSLILESASTNQTSMYLCASSSVSPETQYFGPGTRLLVL.